A selection of T cell receptor beta chains follows, all from one sample in a study of lymphopenia after photon versus proton radiotherapy. The protocol was immunoSEQ multiplex PCR, while the TCRdb copy is restricted to in-frame clones and leaves out a portion. This sample has 150,000 to 200,000 clones; approximately 91% occur once, and the top ten carry less than 6%. The starting material was peripheral blood, obtained from a patient treated with photon-based radiotherapy. These receptors came from a man aged 45 to 65 with gastric cancer. Both conserved end residues are part of each CDR3. The D gene is left open where the match is weak. Clone size is not always given. Where it is, it says once, few, many or a class for expanded clones.

DNA,CDR3,J,V,size,D
TGCGCCAGCAGCCTGGATGGGGGAGGGCTCTACGAGCAGTACTTC,CASSLDGGGLYEQYF,TRBJ2-7,TRBV5-1,-,TRBD2
TGTGCCTGTTCCGGGACTAACGCACTCAATGAGCAGTTCTTC,CACSGTNALNEQFF,TRBJ2-1,TRBV30,-,TRBD2
TGCAGCGCCGACGGAGGTCATGGCTACACCTTC,CSADGGHGYTF,TRBJ1-2,TRBV20-1,-,-
TGTGCCAGTAGTTTACCGGGACTAGCGGTCTACGAGCAGTACTTC,CASSLPGLAVYEQYF,TRBJ2-7,TRBV19,-,TRBD2
TGTGCCAGCAGTTCCCCGGGACAGTTATATGGCTACACCTTC,CASSSPGQLYGYTF,TRBJ1-2,TRBV28,-,TRBD1
TGTGCCAACAGTCAAAATGGGGGTAGCGGGAGGAGCTCCTACGAGCAGTACTTC,CANSQNGGSGRSSYEQYF,TRBJ2-7,TRBV11-3,-,TRBD2
TGTGCCTGGAGCGCAAAGGGGGGGAACACAGATACGCAGTATTTT,CAWSAKGGNTDTQYF,TRBJ2-3,TRBV30,-,-
TGTGCCAGTAGTATTCGGGCGGGAGTCTACAATGAGCAGTTCTTC,CASSIRAGVYNEQFF,TRBJ2-1,TRBV19,-,TRBD2
TGTGCCAGCAGTGGCAGCGGAGCCTACGAGCAGTACTTC,CASSGSGAYEQYF,TRBJ2-7,TRBV2,-,-
TGTGCCAGCTCACCGCTCGACAGTAACACTGAAGCTTTCTTT,CASSPLDSNTEAFF,TRBJ1-1,TRBV18,-,-
TGTGCCAGCAGTCCAAACAGGGGCTCAGAGACCCAGTACTTC,CASSPNRGSETQYF,TRBJ2-5,TRBV6-6,-,TRBD1
TGTGCCAGCAGCAGGGATTCTTTCCCTTACGAGCAGTACTTC,CASSRDSFPYEQYF,TRBJ2-7,TRBV5-6,-,-
TGTGCCAGCAGGCGGGCAGTGGGGACCGGGGAGCTGTTTTTT,CASRRAVGTGELFF,TRBJ2-2,TRBV9,-,-
TGTGCCAGCAGCCCCCTGGCGGGAGGGCCGGGCCAGTACTTC,CASSPLAGGPGQYF,TRBJ2-5,TRBV11-2,-,TRBD2
TGCGCCAGCAGCCCGGGACAGGTTCACACTGAAGCTTTCTTT,CASSPGQVHTEAFF,TRBJ1-1,TRBV5-1,-,TRBD1
TGTGCCAGCAGCCCAGAATACGGTGCAACTAATGAAAAACTGTTTTTT,CASSPEYGATNEKLFF,TRBJ1-4,TRBV9,-,-
TGTGCCAGCACCCGCTCCAGACAGAACACTGAAGCTTTCTTT,CASTRSRQNTEAFF,TRBJ1-1,TRBV7-2,few,-
TGTGCCAGCAGCTTGGCCGTGGGTACAGGGGAAAATGAGCAGTTCTTC,CASSLAVGTGENEQFF,TRBJ2-1,TRBV5-4,-,TRBD1
TGTGCCAGCACTCCACATGGGGGGAATGAGCAGTTCTTC,CASTPHGGNEQFF,TRBJ2-1,TRBV6-5,-,-
TGTGCCAGCAGCGGAGGACAGGGGAGCACTGAAGCTTTCTTT,CASSGGQGSTEAFF,TRBJ1-1,TRBV9,-,TRBD1
TGTGCCAGCAAACGGGAGGCTAGCACAGATACGCAGTATTTT,CASKREASTDTQYF,TRBJ2-3,TRBV6-6,-,TRBD2
TGTGCCAGCAGCCGGGACATGAACACCGGGGAGCTGTTTTTT,CASSRDMNTGELFF,TRBJ2-2,TRBV7-3,-,-
TGTGCCAGTAGCCTCAAGGGCGGAACTGAAGCTTTCTTT,CASSLKGGTEAFF,TRBJ1-1,TRBV19,-,-
TGTGCCAGCAGTTCCCGACGGAGAATTAATGAAAAACTGTTTTTT,CASSSRRRINEKLFF,TRBJ1-4,TRBV27,-,-
TGCGCCAGCAGTCCACGACAGTTTAGGAAAAACACTGAAGCTTTCTTT,CASSPRQFRKNTEAFF,TRBJ1-1,TRBV10-2,once,-
TGTGCCAACAGCGTAGCAGGGACAGGCGGGGAGCTGTTTTTT,CANSVAGTGGELFF,TRBJ2-2,TRBV9,-,TRBD1
TGTGCCTGGACCTCTGGGGCCAACGTCCTGACTTTC,CAWTSGANVLTF,TRBJ2-6,TRBV30,-,-
TGTGCCAGCACCAAAAAGTTGATGGGCAGGGGGCTCGGCAATCAGCCCCAGCATTTT,CASTKKLMGRGLGNQPQHF,TRBJ1-5,TRBV28,-,TRBD1
TGTGCCAGCAGCGCGGGGGGAGGCACAGATACGCAGTATTTT,CASSAGGGTDTQYF,TRBJ2-3,TRBV7-9,-,TRBD2
TGTGCCAGCAGACTGACCGGGACTAGCACAGATACGCAGTATTTT,CASRLTGTSTDTQYF,TRBJ2-3,TRBV7-9,-,-
TGTGCCAGCAGCCGGCCAGGTTACGACTCCTACGAGCAGTACTTC,CASSRPGYDSYEQYF,TRBJ2-7,TRBV5-4,-,-
TGTGCCAGTAGTTCAGGGGCCGCGGGTCAGCCCCAGCATTTT,CASSSGAAGQPQHF,TRBJ1-5,TRBV19,-,-
TGTGCCAGCAGTTGGACTAGCGGGAGCTACGAGCAGTACTTC,CASSWTSGSYEQYF,TRBJ2-7,TRBV27,-,TRBD2
TGCAGCGTTCGGTCCTTTGGGGAGGAGCAGTACTTC,CSVRSFGEEQYF,TRBJ2-7,TRBV29-1,-,-
TGTGCCATCAGTGAGTCCGGGGAGGATCCGGACGGCTACACCTTC,CAISESGEDPDGYTF,TRBJ1-2,TRBV10-3,-,-
TGTGCCGTACGAAACACTGAAGCTTTCTTT,CAVRNTEAFF,TRBJ1-1,TRBV6-1,-,-